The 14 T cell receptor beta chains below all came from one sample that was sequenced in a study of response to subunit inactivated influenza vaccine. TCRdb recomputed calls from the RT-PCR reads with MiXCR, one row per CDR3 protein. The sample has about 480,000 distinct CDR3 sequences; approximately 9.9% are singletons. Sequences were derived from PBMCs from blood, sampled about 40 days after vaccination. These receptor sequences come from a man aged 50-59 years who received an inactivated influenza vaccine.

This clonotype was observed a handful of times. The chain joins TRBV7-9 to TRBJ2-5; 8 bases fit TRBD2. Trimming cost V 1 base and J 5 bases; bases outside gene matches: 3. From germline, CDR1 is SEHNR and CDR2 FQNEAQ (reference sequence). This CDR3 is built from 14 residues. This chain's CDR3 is CASSLDSGGETQYF. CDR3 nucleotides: TGTGCCAGCAGCTTAGATTCGGGAGGGGAGACCCAGTACTTC.

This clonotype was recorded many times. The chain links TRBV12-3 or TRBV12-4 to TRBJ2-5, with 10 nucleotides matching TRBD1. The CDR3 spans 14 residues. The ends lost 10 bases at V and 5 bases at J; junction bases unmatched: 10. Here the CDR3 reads CATSRQGAWETQYF. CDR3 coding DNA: TGTGCCACCTCGAGACAGGGGGCTTGGGAGACCCAGTACTTC.

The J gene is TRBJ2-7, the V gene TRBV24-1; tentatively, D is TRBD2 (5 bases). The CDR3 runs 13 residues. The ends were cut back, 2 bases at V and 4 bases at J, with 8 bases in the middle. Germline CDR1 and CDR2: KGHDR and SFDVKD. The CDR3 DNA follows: TGTGCCACCAGTGATTCGACGGGATACGAGCAGTACTTC. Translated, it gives CATSDSTGYEQYF.

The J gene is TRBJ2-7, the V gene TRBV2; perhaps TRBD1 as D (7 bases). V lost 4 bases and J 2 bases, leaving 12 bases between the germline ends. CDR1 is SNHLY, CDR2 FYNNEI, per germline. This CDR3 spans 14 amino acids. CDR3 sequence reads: CASSVGRGAYEQYF. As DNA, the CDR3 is TGTGCCAGCAGTGTAGGCAGGGGGGCCTACGAGCAGTACTTC.

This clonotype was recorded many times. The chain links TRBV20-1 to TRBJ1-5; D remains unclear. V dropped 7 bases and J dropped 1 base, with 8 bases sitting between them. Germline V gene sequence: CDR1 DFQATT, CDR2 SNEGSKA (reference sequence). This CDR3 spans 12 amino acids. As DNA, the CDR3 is TGCAGTGTCAAGGGAAGCAATCAGCCCCAGCATTTT. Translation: CSVKGSNQPQHF.

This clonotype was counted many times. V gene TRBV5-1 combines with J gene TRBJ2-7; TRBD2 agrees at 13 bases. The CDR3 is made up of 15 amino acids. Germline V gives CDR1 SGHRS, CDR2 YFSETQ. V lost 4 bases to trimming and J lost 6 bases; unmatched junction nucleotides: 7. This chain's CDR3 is CASSRGTSGVSEQYF. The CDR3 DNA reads TGCGCCAGCAGCAGAGGGACTAGCGGGGTGTCCGAGCAGTACTTC. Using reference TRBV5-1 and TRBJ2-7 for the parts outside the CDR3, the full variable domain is KAGVTQTPRYLIKTRGQQVTLSCSPISGHRSVSWYQQTPGQGLQFLFEYFSETQRNKGNFPGRFSGRQFSNSRSEMNVSTLELGDSALYLCASSRGTSGVSEQYFGPGTRLTVT.

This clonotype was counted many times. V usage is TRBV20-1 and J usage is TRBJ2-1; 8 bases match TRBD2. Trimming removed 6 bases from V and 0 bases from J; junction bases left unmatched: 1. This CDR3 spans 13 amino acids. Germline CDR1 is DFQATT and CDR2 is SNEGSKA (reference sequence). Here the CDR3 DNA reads TGCAGTGCCGCGGGGGGCTCCTACAATGAGCAGTTCTTC. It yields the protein CSAAGGSYNEQFF.

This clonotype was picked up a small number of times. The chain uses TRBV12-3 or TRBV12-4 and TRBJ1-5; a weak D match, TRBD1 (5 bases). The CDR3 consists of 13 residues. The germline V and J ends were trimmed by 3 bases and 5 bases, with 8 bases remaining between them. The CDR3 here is CASSFREDQPQHF. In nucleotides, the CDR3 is TGTGCCAGCAGTTTCAGGGAGGATCAGCCCCAGCATTTT.

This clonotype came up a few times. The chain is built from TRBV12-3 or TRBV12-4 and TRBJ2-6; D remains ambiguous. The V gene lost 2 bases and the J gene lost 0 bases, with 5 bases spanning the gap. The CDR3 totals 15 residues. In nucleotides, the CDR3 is TGTGCCAGCAGTTTATTGGACTCTGGGGCCAACGTCCTGACTTTC. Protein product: CASSLLDSGANVLTF.

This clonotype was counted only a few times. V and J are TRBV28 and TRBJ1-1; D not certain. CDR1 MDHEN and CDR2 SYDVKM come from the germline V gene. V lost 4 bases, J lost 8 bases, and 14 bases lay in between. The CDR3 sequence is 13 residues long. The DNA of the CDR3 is TGTGCCAGCAGTTGGACTTCCCCGGGAGAAGCTTTCTTT. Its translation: CASSWTSPGEAFF.

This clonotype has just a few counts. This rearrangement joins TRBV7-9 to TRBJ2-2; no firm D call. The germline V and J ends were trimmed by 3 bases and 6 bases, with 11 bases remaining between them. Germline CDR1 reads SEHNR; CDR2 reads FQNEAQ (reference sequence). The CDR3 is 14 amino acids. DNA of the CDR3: TGTGCCAGCAGCTTGTATATGGCGCCCGGGGAGCTGTTTTTT. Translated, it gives CASSLYMAPGELFF.

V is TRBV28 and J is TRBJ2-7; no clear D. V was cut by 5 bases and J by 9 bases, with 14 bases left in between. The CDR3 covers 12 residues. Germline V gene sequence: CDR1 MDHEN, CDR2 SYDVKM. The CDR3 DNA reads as TGTGCCAGCAGTATCTACGAGTTCGGGCAGTACTTC. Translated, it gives CASSIYEFGQYF.

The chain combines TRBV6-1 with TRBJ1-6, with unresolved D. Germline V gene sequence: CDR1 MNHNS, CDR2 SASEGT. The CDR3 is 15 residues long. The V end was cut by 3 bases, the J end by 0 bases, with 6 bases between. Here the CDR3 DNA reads TGTGCCAGCAGTGACACCAGCTCCTATAATTCACCCCTCCACTTT. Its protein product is CASSDTSSYNSPLHF.

CDR3 sequence reads: CASSHSNDEQFF. DNA for the CDR3: TGCGCCAGCAGCCATTCCAACGATGAGCAGTTCTTC. The J gene is TRBJ2-1, the V gene TRBV4-1, with D uncertain. The V end was cut by 3 bases, the J end by 8 bases, with 8 bases between. The CDR3 is 12 amino acids. Looked up from germline, CDR1 is MGHRA and CDR2 is YSYEKL.